This T cell receptor beta chain derives from a study of blood T cell repertoires in COVID-19. As for the study in general: Spain, Italy and the United States supplied samples that represented acute and convalescent COVID-19.

Trimming took off 4 bases at V and 2 bases at J, with 14 bases between the two ends. The V gene's germline CDR1 is ENHRY and CDR2 SYGVKD. This CDR3 has 15 amino acids. Original data processing: Reference gene primer amplification yielded estimated nucleated cell counts. Clones were sequenced by immunoSEQ multiplex PCR, and TCRdb holds only the in-frame ones, with some missing. V and J calls and clone size are as listed in that table; D and trimming were resolved from the DNA. The table has roughly 240,000 clones, roughly nine tenths seen once. This chain uses TRBV10-3 with TRBJ1-2; D gene unclear. The sequencing input was peripheral blood. This clonotype was obtained from a young man with active or convalescent COVID-19. The CDR3 DNA reads TGTGCCATCAGTGGAGGATTCAAACCAAACTATGGCTACACCTTC. It translates to CAISGGFKPNYGYTF.